These T cell receptor beta chains were read from a single sample in a study of post-analysis software for immune sequencing data. One entry per CDR3 protein, called by TCRdb with MiXCR from the PCR reads. The table includes more than 450,000 distinct CDR3 sequences, about a third detected once. Sequencing input: blood. The source is a girl aged 2 to 17 with multiple sclerosis. Both conserved end residues are part of each CDR3. A D gene is named only where the DNA matches it firmly. Clone size is given for some rows only: seen once, a few or many times, or a class if the clone is expanded.

cdr3_aa	cdr3_nt	d_call	v_call	j_call	clone_size
CASSFRTQGSEQYF	TGTGCCAGCAGCTTCCGGACCCAGGGAAGTGAGCAGTACTTC	-	TRBV5-6	TRBJ2-4	-
CSATPRDIWTNQPQHF	TGCAGTGCTACGCCTCGGGACATCTGGACCAATCAGCCCCAGCATTTT	-	TRBV20-1	TRBJ1-5	few
CASSLASLRDSEVFF	TGCGCCAGCAGCTTGGCCTCACTGCGGGACAGTGAAGTTTTCTTT	TRBD1	TRBV5-1	TRBJ1-1	-
CASSGWGLEAFF	TGTGCCAGCAGCGGATGGGGACTTGAAGCTTTCTTT	-	TRBV7-6	TRBJ1-1	-
CPSSIGHSNQPQHF	TGTCCCAGTAGTATCGGCCATAGCAATCAGCCCCAGCATTTT	-	TRBV19	TRBJ1-5	-
CASSEFFRANEKLFF	TGTGCCAGCAGTGAATTCTTCCGGGCTAATGAAAAACTGTTTTTT	-	TRBV25-1	TRBJ1-4	-
CASSLDTSNGGMTDTQYF	TGTGCCAGCAGCTTGGATACCAGTAACGGGGGCATGACAGATACGCAGTATTTT	-	TRBV5-6	TRBJ2-3	few
CASSLTGSGNTIYF	TGTGCCAGCTCACTGACAGGCTCTGGAAACACCATATATTTT	-	TRBV18	TRBJ1-3	-
CASSLGETGSGETQYF	TGTGCCAGCAGCTTAGGGGAGACAGGGTCTGGGGAGACCCAGTACTTC	TRBD1	TRBV7-2	TRBJ2-5	many
CASSDGGAGPLHF	TGTGCCAGCAGCGACGGGGGGGCAGGACCCCTCCACTTT	-	TRBV9	TRBJ1-6	few
CASSTGTSSTDTQYF	TGTGCCAGCAGTACCGGGACTAGTAGCACAGATACGCAGTATTTT	TRBD2	TRBV6-5	TRBJ2-3	many
CSVGQGRETQYF	TGCAGCGTTGGGCAGGGTCGAGAGACCCAGTACTTC	-	TRBV29-1	TRBJ2-5	-
CAGSFSQRNEQFF	TGTGCCGGCAGTTTCTCCCAGAGGAATGAGCAGTTCTTC	-	TRBV12-3/TRBV12-4	TRBJ2-1	-
CASRGPNYGYTF	TGTGCCAGCAGGGGCCCGAACTATGGCTACACCTTC	-	TRBV6-5	TRBJ1-2	few
CASSLGTPDEQYF	TGTGCCAGCAGCCTAGGGACCCCTGACGAGCAGTACTTC	-	TRBV7-9	TRBJ2-7	-
CASSSRTGGRSPLHF	TGTGCCAGCAGCTCACGTACAGGCGGTCGATCACCCCTCCACTTT	-	TRBV11-2	TRBJ1-6	-
CSVRPTGNSPLHF	TGCAGTGTACGCCCGACAGGGAATTCACCCCTCCACTTT	TRBD1	TRBV20-1	TRBJ1-6	few
CASSHTGTSGGASYNEQFF	TGTGCCAGCAGCCATACCGGGACTAGCGGGGGGGCGTCCTACAATGAGCAGTTCTTC	TRBD2	TRBV3-1	TRBJ2-1	-
CSVGREDNEQFF	TGCAGCGTGGGCCGGGAAGACAATGAGCAGTTCTTC	-	TRBV29-1	TRBJ2-1	many
CSAWDWDNTGELFF	TGCAGTGCTTGGGACTGGGATAACACCGGGGAGCTGTTTTTT	-	TRBV20-1	TRBJ2-2	once
CSAAPGTGFTDTQYF	TGCAGTGCTGCTCCGGGGACAGGGTTTACAGATACGCAGTATTTT	TRBD1	TRBV20-1	TRBJ2-3	-
CASSTGTIPGYTF	TGCGCCAGCAGCACCGGGACAATCCCTGGCTACACCTTC	-	TRBV5-1	TRBJ1-2	-
CGASGLAGNLNEQFF	TGCGGTGCTTCGGGACTAGCGGGGAACCTCAATGAGCAGTTCTTC	TRBD2	TRBV20-1	TRBJ2-1	-
CASSQGFVRGNTEAFF	TGCGCCAGCAGCCAAGGTTTCGTCAGGGGGAACACTGAAGCTTTCTTT	-	TRBV4-1	TRBJ1-1	few
CSVEERSADTQYF	TGCAGCGTTGAAGAACGAAGCGCAGATACGCAGTATTTT	-	TRBV29-1	TRBJ2-3	few
CASSYGESGNEQFF	TGCGCCAGCAGTTATGGGGAGTCGGGGAATGAGCAGTTCTTC	-	TRBV5-1	TRBJ2-1	-
CASSFDGNSNQPQHF	TGCGCCAGCAGCTTCGACGGGAATAGCAATCAGCCCCAGCATTTT	-	TRBV5-1	TRBJ1-5	few
CSAGDVYLGTDTQYF	TGCAGTGCTGGAGACGTCTATCTGGGCACAGATACGCAGTATTTT	-	TRBV20-1	TRBJ2-3	few
CASGSGTGATEAFF	TGCGCCAGCGGCTCCGGGACAGGGGCGACTGAAGCTTTCTTT	TRBD1	TRBV5-1	TRBJ1-1	-
CASGRRADSNQPQHF	TGTGCCAGCGGCCGTCGGGCAGATAGCAATCAGCCCCAGCATTTT	-	TRBV3-1	TRBJ1-5	-
CAGSLERGHSYEQYF	TGTGCCGGCAGCTTAGAGCGTGGACACAGCTACGAGCAGTACTTC	-	TRBV7-2	TRBJ2-7	few
CASRAGHLNPTEAFF	TGTGCCAGCAGAGCGGGACACCTGAATCCTACTGAAGCTTTCTTT	-	TRBV6-4	TRBJ1-1	-
CASSRTGTDYNEQFF	TGTGCCAGCAGTAGAACGGGGACTGATTACAATGAGCAGTTCTTC	-	TRBV4-2	TRBJ2-1	-
CASSSGQLTDAQYF	TGTGCCAGCAGCTCGGGGCAGTTAACAGATGCGCAGTATTTT	-	TRBV5-4	TRBJ2-3	-
CASTGTGTTYEQYF	TGTGCCAGCACCGGGACAGGGACGACCTACGAGCAGTACTTC	TRBD1	TRBV3-1	TRBJ2-7	-
CSVEDAGNTEAFF	TGCAGCGTTGAAGATGCAGGGAACACTGAAGCTTTCTTT	-	TRBV29-1	TRBJ1-1	-
CASSVALRAPGGNEQYF	TGTGCCAGCAGCGTAGCTCTCAGGGCCCCCGGGGGGAATGAGCAGTACTTC	TRBD2	TRBV9	TRBJ2-7	few
CSACEDRGGYSNQPQHF	TGCAGTGCATGTGAGGACAGGGGGGGATATAGCAATCAGCCCCAGCATTTT	TRBD1	TRBV20-1	TRBJ1-5	-
CASALAGGPTGELFF	TGTGCCAGCGCCCTAGCGGGGGGGCCTACCGGGGAGCTGTTTTTT	TRBD2	TRBV7-6	TRBJ2-2	-
CASRPTALVSDTQYF	TGTGCCAGCCGACCGACAGCTTTGGTTTCAGATACGCAGTATTTT	-	TRBV7-9	TRBJ2-3	-
CASSLPTGGPYNEQFF	TGTGCCAGCAGTTTACCGACCGGGGGGCCGTACAATGAGCAGTTCTTC	-	TRBV12-3/TRBV12-4	TRBJ2-1	-
CATRTGGTPLHF	TGTGCCACAAGGACAGGGGGTACACCCCTCCACTTT	TRBD1	TRBV28	TRBJ1-6	-
CASSQTPDRAETQYF	TGTGCCAGCAGTCAGACCCCGGACAGGGCTGAGACCCAGTACTTC	TRBD1	TRBV6-5	TRBJ2-5	-
CASSLVAGRSYNEQYF	TGCGCCAGCAGCTTGGTAGCGGGTAGGTCCTACAATGAGCAGTACTTC	TRBD2	TRBV5-1	TRBJ2-7	once
CASSDVNFSTDTQYF	TGTGCCAGCAGTGATGTCAACTTTAGCACAGATACGCAGTATTTT	-	TRBV2	TRBJ2-3	-
CASNLGPGQETQYF	TGTGCCAGCAACCTGGGACCAGGCCAAGAGACCCAGTACTTC	-	TRBV14	TRBJ2-5	once
CASSQGGQTYGYTF	TGTGCCAGCAGCCAGGGGGGACAGACCTATGGCTACACCTTC	TRBD1	TRBV16	TRBJ1-2	few
CASNNGQGLTEAFF	TGCGCCAGCAACAACGGACAGGGGCTCACTGAAGCTTTCTTT	TRBD1	TRBV5-1	TRBJ1-1	-
CASSPWGEKNYEQYF	TGTGCCAGCAGCCCTTGGGGCGAAAAAAACTACGAGCAGTACTTC	-	TRBV5-6	TRBJ2-7	many
CASGRPDGVLYEQYF	TGTGCCAGCGGCCGACCGGACGGAGTACTCTACGAGCAGTACTTC	-	TRBV28	TRBJ2-7	-
CATSRRRLAGGLETQYF	TGTGCCACCAGCAGACGCCGACTAGCGGGGGGGCTTGAGACCCAGTACTTC	TRBD2	TRBV15	TRBJ2-5	few
CSGDEGSGGKHEQFF	TGCAGCGGAGATGAGGGTAGCGGGGGGAAGCATGAGCAGTTCTTC	TRBD2	TRBV20-1	TRBJ2-1	-
CASSLRDPNEQYF	TGTGCCAGCAGCCTCCGGGACCCCAACGAGCAGTACTTC	-	TRBV3-1	TRBJ2-7	few
CASSLGGSGETQYF	TGTGCCAGCAGCTTAGGAGGGTCCGGGGAGACCCAGTACTTC	-	TRBV7-9	TRBJ2-5	few
CASSRLGSPLHF	TGTGCCAGCAGCCGGCTGGGTTCACCCCTCCACTTT	-	TRBV11-2	TRBJ1-6	-
CSARSKGRNYGYTF	TGCAGTGCTAGATCCAAAGGACGGAACTATGGCTACACCTTC	-	TRBV20-1	TRBJ1-2	-
CASSLFGTGIGTDTQYF	TGTGCCAGCAGCTTATTTGGGACAGGGATAGGGACAGATACGCAGTATTTT	TRBD1	TRBV11-1	TRBJ2-3	-
CASSHPQQWGDQETQYF	TGTGCCAGCAGTCACCCCCAGCAGTGGGGGGACCAAGAGACCCAGTACTTC	-	TRBV5-6	TRBJ2-5	-